These 19 T cell receptor beta chains originate from one sample sequenced in a study of CD8+ T cells in alopecia areata. Sample treatment: oral pan-JAK inhibitor, 5-10 mg twice daily. cDNA prepared by RNA extraction and subsequent reverse transcription served as the template for sequencing. The data were produced by immunoSEQ multiplex PCR, yet TCRdb's version contains in-frame clones alone and is incomplete. This table holds some 180,000 clones, roughly half found once. Sequenced here: CD8+ T cells sorted from blood, sampled around week 54, from a patient treated with tofacitinib. The receptor set was obtained from a human donor with alopecia areata.

This rearrangement joins TRBV7-9 to TRBJ2-7; tentatively, D is TRBD1 (5 bases). Germline CDR1 is SEHNR and CDR2 is FQNEAQ (reference sequence). V dropped 5 bases and J dropped 2 bases, with 19 bases sitting between them. This CDR3 has 16 residues. The CDR3, as DNA: TGTGCCAGCAGCCCCCCCACAGGCAAACATACCTACGAGCAGTACTTC. As protein: CASSPPTGKHTYEQYF.

The chain links TRBV1 to TRBJ2-7; the table names TRBD2, a call not compared with the DNA. TRBV1 constitutes a pseudogene. CDR3 size: 18 residues. The CDR3 sequence is CTSSPKIASGGAGDEQYF. The CDR3 nucleotides are TGCACCAGCAGCCCCAAGATAGCTAGCGGGGGGGCCGGCGACGAGCAGTACTTC.

This clone was recorded once. The chain combines TRBV5-1 with TRBJ2-3, with a possible D match to TRBD2 (5 bases). V lost 1 base and J lost 0, with 6 bases in between. The germline V gene has CDR1 SGHRS and CDR2 YFSETQ. The CDR3 runs to 14 residues. The CDR3 protein is CASSLRRSTDTQYF. DNA for the CDR3: TGCGCCAGCAGCTTGAGGAGGAGCACAGATACGCAGTATTTT. Looking up the rest from reference TRBV5-1 and TRBJ2-3 gives the full variable domain: KAGVTQTPRYLIKTRGQQVTLSCSPISGHRSVSWYQQTPGQGLQFLFEYFSETQRNKGNFPGRFSGRQFSNSRSEMNVSTLELGDSALYLCASSLRRSTDTQYFGPGTRLTVL.

The rearrangement links TRBV5-6 to TRBJ2-7; perhaps D is TRBD1 or TRBD2 (5 bases each). This CDR3 has 15 residues. The germline V gene encodes CDR1 SGHDT and CDR2 YYEEEE. V gave up 0 bases and J gave up 4 bases, with 14 bases separating them. The CDR3 protein is CASSLGDALSYEQYF. The CDR3 DNA is TGTGCCAGCAGCTTGGGGGACGCTCTTTCTTACGAGCAGTACTTC.

The chain uses TRBV27 and TRBJ2-7, with 8 bases lining up with TRBD2. V lost 4 bases, J lost 5 bases, and 1 base stayed unmatched. CDR1 and CDR2 (germline): MNHEY, SMNVEV (reference sequence). There are 12 residues in the CDR3. CDR3 loop: CASSSGGHEQYF. In nucleotides, the CDR3 is TGTGCCAGCAGTTCGGGAGGGCACGAGCAGTACTTC.

The CDR3 reads CSVRTEPSTDTQYF. CDR3 bases: TGCAGCGTTCGGACAGAACCTAGCACAGATACGCAGTATTTT. The rearrangement joins TRBV29-1 to TRBJ2-3, with D possibly being TRBD1 (6 bases). V lost 5 bases and J 0 bases, leaving 12 bases between the germline ends. CDR1 and CDR2 from the germline V gene are SQVTM and ANQGSEA. The CDR3 extends over 14 amino acids.

This chain uses TRBV11-2 with TRBJ2-1; the D gene could be TRBD1 or TRBD2 (6 bases each). This CDR3 is 16 amino acids long. The germline V and J ends were trimmed by 1 base and 3 bases, with 13 bases remaining between them. The V gene's germline CDR1 is SGHAT and CDR2 FQNNGV. CDR3 loop: CASSLVGGGSYNEQFF. The CDR3 coding sequence is TGTGCCAGCAGCTTAGTTGGAGGGGGTAGCTACAATGAGCAGTTCTTC. Full variable domain (outside the CDR3, taken from reference TRBV11-2 and TRBJ2-1): EAGVAQSPRYKIIEKRQSVAFWCNPISGHATLYWYQQILGQGPKLLIQFQNNGVVDDSQLPKDRFSAERLKGVDSTLKIQPAKLEDSAVYLCASSLVGGGSYNEQFFGPGTRLTVL.

About this clone: Germline and junction disagree at one end, which may indicate a read error. CDR3 sequence: CVSSLGTAALGYTF. The CDR3 bases are TGTGTCAGCAGCTTAGGGACAGCCGCTCTGGGCTACACCTTC. The chain recombines TRBV7-2 with TRBJ1-2; the match to TRBD1 covers 7 bases. The CDR3 runs 14 residues. Germline V gene sequence: CDR1 SGHTA, CDR2 FQGNSA.

This clone was recorded a few times. CDR3 in amino acids: CAWSPGGIGEAFF. The CDR3, as DNA: TGTGCCTGGAGCCCCGGGGGAATCGGTGAAGCTTTCTTT. The rearrangement joins TRBV30 to TRBJ1-1; tentative D call: TRBD1 (5 bases). V lost 3 bases, J lost 7 bases, and 15 bases lay in between. This CDR3 region has 13 residues. The germline gives CDR1 GTSNPN, CDR2 SVGIG (reference sequence).

This clone was counted between two and nine times. The chain recombines TRBV27 with TRBJ2-3, with TRBD2 matching over 7 bases. The junction had 3 bases not matched to a gene; V was cut back by 8 bases and J by 4 bases. CDR1 MNHEY and CDR2 SMNVEV come from the germline V gene (reference sequence). The CDR3 consists of 12 residues. The CDR3 DNA follows: TGTGCCAGCTGGGGGGGGGCAGATACGCAGTATTTT. Encoded protein: CASWGGADTQYF.

This rearrangement joins TRBV4-1 to TRBJ2-1; D might be TRBD1 or TRBD2, each matching 5 bases. The CDR3 has 13 residues. Deletions cut 4 bases from V and 7 bases from J, with 11 bases between. CDR1 MGHRA and CDR2 YSYEKL come from the germline V gene. The CDR3 sequence: CASSPEWGNEQFF. The CDR3 DNA follows: TGCGCCAGCAGCCCTGAATGGGGGAATGAGCAGTTCTTC.

This chain uses TRBV27 with TRBJ2-7; unclear D gene. The CDR3 covers 13 residues. CDR1 and CDR2 (germline): MNHEY, SMNVEV (reference sequence). V lost 2 bases, J lost 3 bases, and 8 bases lay in between. CDR3 protein: CASSLNSRYEQYF. The CDR3 DNA is TGTGCCAGCAGTTTAAACAGCCGCTACGAGCAGTACTTC.

The table lists this clone with a few counts. The rearrangement links TRBV19 to TRBJ1-1; possibly TRBD1 for D (5 bases). With 2 bases removed from V and 7 bases from J, the gap between germline ends came to 11 bases. The CDR3 sequence is 13 residues long. Germline-derived CDR1 and CDR2 are LNHDA and SQIVND (reference sequence). CDR3 nucleotide sequence: TGTGCCAGTAGTATATGGGAGGGGAATGAAGCTTTCTTT. Protein product: CASSIWEGNEAFF.

This chain connects TRBV5-1 to TRBJ1-2, with TRBD1 as a possible D gene (6 bases). The CDR3 is 17 amino acids. The germline V gene has CDR1 SGHRS and CDR2 YFSETQ. The germline V and J ends were trimmed by 4 bases and 2 bases, with 21 bases remaining between them. CDR3 residues: CASSLGQLRGLNYGYTF. In nucleotides, the CDR3 is TGCGCCAGCAGCCTAGGACAGCTACGCGGGTTGAACTATGGCTACACCTTC.

V usage is TRBV5-4 and J usage is TRBJ1-1; the D gene is possibly TRBD1 (6 bases). V lost 0 bases and J 8 bases, leaving 8 bases between the germline ends. Germline loops: CDR1 SGHNT, CDR2 YYREEE (reference sequence). The CDR3 has 12 amino acids. CDR3 protein: CASSLGDIEAFF. The CDR3 DNA sequence: TGTGCCAGCAGCTTGGGGGACATCGAAGCTTTCTTT.

DNA of the CDR3: TGTGCCAGTAGGGCTTCCGCCTCGGGGTACAATGAGCAGTTCTTC. It yields the protein CASRASASGYNEQFF. The V and J genes are TRBV19 and TRBJ2-1, with D perhaps TRBD2 (5 bases). V lost 6 bases to trimming and J lost 4 bases, with 16 bases between them. Germline CDR1 and CDR2: LNHDA and SQIVND (reference sequence). The CDR3 runs to 15 residues.

This clone has more than one count but fewer than ten. V usage is TRBV4-3 and J usage is TRBJ1-4, with a tentative D call TRBD1 (5 bases). The V gene lost 4 bases and the J gene lost 3 bases, with 15 bases spanning the gap. Germline loops: CDR1 LGHNA, CDR2 YSLEER. The CDR3 is 16 amino acids. This CDR3 is CASSLSMGGPNEKLFF. CDR3 nucleotides: TGCGCCAGCAGCCTCTCAATGGGGGGTCCTAATGAAAAACTGTTTTTT.

The chain employs TRBV4-2 and TRBJ2-1, with 9 bases that match TRBD2. This CDR3 has 17 residues. The germline CDR1 and CDR2 sequences are LGHNA and YNFKEQ. The V and J ends lost 3 bases and 7 bases, in that order; junction bases with no gene match: 13. The CDR3 nucleotides read TGTGCCAGCAGCCAGTTTTTCGGCGGGGGGGCCGAAAATGAGCAGTTCTTC. Translating it yields CASSQFFGGGAENEQFF.

To note about this clone: Other nucleotide sequences from this sample produce the same CDR3. The chain employs TRBV5-6 and TRBJ2-7, with D unresolved. Germline CDR1 reads SGHDT; CDR2 reads YYEEEE. Deletions cut 1 base from V and 3 bases from J, with 5 bases between. CDR3 length: 12 residues. The CDR3 protein is CASSLYDYEQYF. The CDR3 bases are TGTGCCAGCAGCTTGTACGACTACGAGCAGTACTTC.